Listed here is a single T cell receptor (beta chain). Antigen unknown. Single viable CD3+CD4+CD8-CD45RO+ cells were sorted as the memory CD4+ T cells. This entry comes from a study of memory CD4+ T cells and cytomegalovirus serostatus. Study-wide background: Of the healthy Belgian adults, nine or ten were CMV seropositive and 24 seronegative. General study results and limits: CD4+ memory repertoires contained 67 of 164 reported CMV TCRbeta sequences.

The CDR3 contains 14 residues. The V and J ends lost 3 bases and 8 bases respectively, with 16 bases between them. In germline, CDR1 is MDHEN, CDR2 SYDVKM. In the original analysis: After removing out-of-frame reads, 2 million to 2.5 million distinct TCRbeta sequences remained. Clones were read by immunoSEQ multiplex PCR, and TCRdb kept only the in-frame ones, dropping some. The V and J calls and clone size are taken from that table; D and trimming were inferred from the DNA. The sample includes about 75,000 clones, 75% to 85% seen only once; the top ten take 2.6%. V gene TRBV28 combines with J gene TRBJ1-2; D call uncertain. This receptor was identified in an adult in good health and CMV-seropositive. Sequencing input: memory CD4+ T cells from blood. The CDR3 here is CASSFTRSATGYTF. The CDR3 DNA reads TGTGCCAGCAGTTTCACTCGGTCGGCCACAGGCTACACCTTC.